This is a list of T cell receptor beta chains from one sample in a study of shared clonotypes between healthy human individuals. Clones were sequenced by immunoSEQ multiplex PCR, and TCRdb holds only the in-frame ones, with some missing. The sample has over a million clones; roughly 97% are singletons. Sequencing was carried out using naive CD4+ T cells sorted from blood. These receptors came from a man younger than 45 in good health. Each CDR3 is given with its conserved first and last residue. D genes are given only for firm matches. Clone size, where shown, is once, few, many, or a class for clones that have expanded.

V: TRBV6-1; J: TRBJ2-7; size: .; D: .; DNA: TGTGCCAGCAGTGAAGGGGCGGAATCTACCTACGAGCAGTACTTC; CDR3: CASSEGAESTYEQYF
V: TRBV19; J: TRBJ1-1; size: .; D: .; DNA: TGTGCCAGTACCAGGGGTTCAGCATCTGAAGCTTTCTTT; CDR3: CASTRGSASEAFF
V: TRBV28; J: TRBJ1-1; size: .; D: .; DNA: TGTGCCAGCAAGGATACTGAAGCTTTCTTT; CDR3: CASKDTEAFF
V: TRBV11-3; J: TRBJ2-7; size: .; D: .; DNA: TGTGCCAGCAGCTTAGGAGCCAGCCCCTACGAGCAGTACTTC; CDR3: CASSLGASPYEQYF
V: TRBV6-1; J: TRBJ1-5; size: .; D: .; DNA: TGTGCCAGCAGTGGGGCGTTGGGCCAGCCCCAGCATTTT; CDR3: CASSGALGQPQHF
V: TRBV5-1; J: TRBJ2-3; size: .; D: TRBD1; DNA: TGCGCCAGCAGCTTGGCGTCAGGGGGCGTATCCGCAGATACGCAGTATTTT; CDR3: CASSLASGGVSADTQYF
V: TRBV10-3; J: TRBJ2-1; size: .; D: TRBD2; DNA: TGTGCCATCAGTGAGTTGGGGAGTCTACCGGGACTAGCGGGTTCCGCTTCCTACAATGAGCAGTTCTTC; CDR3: CAISELGSLPGLAGSASYNEQFF
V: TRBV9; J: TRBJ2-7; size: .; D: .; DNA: TGTGCCAGCAGCCGACGCGCGGGCGCCTCCTACGAGCAGTACTTC; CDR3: CASSRRAGASYEQYF
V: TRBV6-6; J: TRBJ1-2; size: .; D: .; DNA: TGTGCCAGCAGTTACCACGGACAGCGGTATGGCTACACCTTC; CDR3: CASSYHGQRYGYTF
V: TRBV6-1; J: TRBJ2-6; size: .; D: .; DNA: TGTGCCAGCAGTGAATCCCCCGACAGCTCTGGGGCCAACGTCCTGACTTTC; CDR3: CASSESPDSSGANVLTF
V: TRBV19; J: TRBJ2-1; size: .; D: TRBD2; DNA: TGTGCCAGTAGTATTAGGACTAGCGTGGGGAGCTCCTACAATGAGCAGTTCTTC; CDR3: CASSIRTSVGSSYNEQFF
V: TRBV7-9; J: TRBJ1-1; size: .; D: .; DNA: TGTGCCAGCAGCTTATTAGGCACTGAAGCTTTCTTT; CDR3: CASSLLGTEAFF
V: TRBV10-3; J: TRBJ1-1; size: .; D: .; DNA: TGTGCCATCAGTCCCCTTGGGGGGCTCGGTGAAGCTTTCTTT; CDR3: CAISPLGGLGEAFF
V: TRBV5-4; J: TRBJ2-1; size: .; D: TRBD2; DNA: TGTGCCAGCAGCCGGACTAGCGGAATATACAATGAGCAGTTCTTC; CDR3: CASSRTSGIYNEQFF
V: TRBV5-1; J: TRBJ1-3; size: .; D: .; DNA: TGCGCCAGCAGCCACGGATATGGAAACACCATATATTTT; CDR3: CASSHGYGNTIYF
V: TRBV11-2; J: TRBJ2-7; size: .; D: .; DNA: TGTGCCAGCAGCTCGGACATCTACGAGCAGTACTTC; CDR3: CASSSDIYEQYF
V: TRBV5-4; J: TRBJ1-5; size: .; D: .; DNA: TGTGCCAGCAGCCTGGGGGGGACTCAGCCCCAGCATTTT; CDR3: CASSLGGTQPQHF
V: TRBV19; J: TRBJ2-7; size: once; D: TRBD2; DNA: TGTGCCAGTAGTATGAGACTAGCGGGATCTACCTCCAGGGACGAGCAGTACTTC; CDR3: CASSMRLAGSTSRDEQYF
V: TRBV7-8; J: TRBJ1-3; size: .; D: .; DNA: TGTGCCAGCAGCCCCGGACTGTGGGGGGACGACTCTGGAAACACCATATATTTT; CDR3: CASSPGLWGDDSGNTIYF
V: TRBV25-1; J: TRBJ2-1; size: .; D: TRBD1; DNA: TGTGCCAGCAGCGGACAGGTTAACTCCTACAATGAGCAGTTCTTC; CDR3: CASSGQVNSYNEQFF
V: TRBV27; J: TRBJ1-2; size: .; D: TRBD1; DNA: TGTGCCAGCAGTCTGACAGGGTTGTACGGCTACACCTTC; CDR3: CASSLTGLYGYTF
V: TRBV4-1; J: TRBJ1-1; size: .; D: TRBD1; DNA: TGCGCCAGCAGCCATCGTCCCGGGACAGTGAACACTGAAGCTTTCTTT; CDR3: CASSHRPGTVNTEAFF
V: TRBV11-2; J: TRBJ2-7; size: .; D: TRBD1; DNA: TGTGCCAGCAGCCTCGAGGACAGGGGTAACAACGAGCAGTACTTC; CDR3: CASSLEDRGNNEQYF
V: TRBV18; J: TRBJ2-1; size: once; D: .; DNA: TGTGCCAGCTCACCTAGGGGTGAGCAGTTCTTC; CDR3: CASSPRGEQFF
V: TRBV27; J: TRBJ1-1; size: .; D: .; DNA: TGTGCCAGCAGTTCCGCCGCCGGGGCCTTTAACACTGAAGCTTTCTTT; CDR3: CASSSAAGAFNTEAFF